These 17 T cell receptor beta chains were all obtained from the same sample, sequenced in a study of preoperative IRX-2 immunotherapy in early breast cancer. Treatment indicated: preoperative locoregional IRX-2 cytokine immunotherapy. Here immunoSEQ multiplex PCR was the method, and the copy in TCRdb shows in-frame clones only, minus some. This table holds approximately 96,000 clones, 86% found once. The sample was tumor tissue, taken after IRX-2 immunotherapy. All receptors derive from a human donor with breast cancer.

V usage is TRBV15 and J usage is TRBJ1-2; TRBD1 matches at 9 bases. This CDR3 contains 14 residues. Unmatched junction bases numbered 7, after V lost 4 bases and J lost 7 bases. Germline values: CDR1 LNHNV, CDR2 YYDKDF (reference sequence). In DNA form, the CDR3 reads TGTGCCACCAGCACGGACAGGGGACGGGTTGGCTACACCTTC. Residues: CATSTDRGRVGYTF.

The chain recombines TRBV7-6 with TRBJ2-2, with TRBD1 matching over 8 bases. Trimming removed 3 bases from V and 4 bases from J; junction bases left unmatched: 10. The CDR3 has 17 residues. Germline CDR1 reads SGHVS; CDR2 reads FNYEAQ. CDR3 coding DNA: TGTGCCAGCAGCTTGACAGGGGAAAAGGGCGCCACCGGGGAGCTGTTTTTT. As protein: CASSLTGEKGATGELFF.

The V gene is TRBV18, the J gene TRBJ2-2; no clear D gene. Germline loops: CDR1 KGHSH, CDR2 LQKENI. This CDR3 has 15 amino acids. With 3 bases removed from V and 2 bases from J, the gap between germline ends came to 10 bases. CDR3 protein: CASSPLVANTGELFF. For the CDR3, the DNA is TGTGCCAGCTCACCTTTAGTTGCAAACACCGGGGAGCTGTTTTTT.

The rearrangement joins TRBV7-1 to TRBJ1-1; no definite D call. TRBV7-1 is an ORF; its function is uncertain. Trimming removed 3 bases at V and 4 bases at J, with 12 bases between. The CDR3 loop spans 14 amino acids. In DNA, the CDR3 is TGTGCCAGCAGCTCCGACGGGAGGACCACTGAAGCTTTCTTT. This codes for CASSSDGRTTEAFF.

This clone was observed a single time. V and J are TRBV5-1 and TRBJ2-5; 9 bases fit TRBD1. This CDR3 has 14 residues. J gave up 6 bases and V 4 bases, and 7 bases lay outside the gene matches. The V gene's germline CDR1 is SGHRS and CDR2 YFSETQ. The CDR3 protein is CASSANTGGKTQYF. The CDR3 DNA is TGCGCCAGCAGCGCCAACACAGGGGGCAAGACCCAGTACTTC.

This chain joins TRBV19 and TRBJ1-5; a possible D gene is TRBD1 (5 bases). The V end was cut by 8 bases, the J end by 9 bases, with 11 bases between. The CDR3 contains 11 residues. CDR1 LNHDA and CDR2 SQIVND come from the germline V gene (reference sequence). CDR3 coding DNA: TGTGCCAGTGAGGACGGGGGGCCCCAGCATTTT. Translating gives CASEDGGPQHF.

V usage is TRBV5-1 and J usage is TRBJ2-2; D possibly uses TRBD1 or TRBD2 (5 bases each). The V end lost 0 bases, the J end lost 2 bases, and 17 bases lay between the germline ends. Germline-derived CDR1 and CDR2 are SGHRS and YFSETQ. The CDR3 contains 18 residues. In nucleotides, the CDR3 is TGCGCCAGCAGCTTGGCCGACCCCCCGGGGCTCAACACCGGGGAGCTGTTTTTT. Translation gives CASSLADPPGLNTGELFF.

V and J are TRBV6-8 and TRBJ1-3; perhaps TRBD1 as D (6 bases). Per the germline V gene, CDR1 is MNHGY and CDR2 is SAAAGT. The V end was cut by 10 bases, the J end by 7 bases, with 23 bases between. The CDR3 spans 15 residues. The CDR3 DNA sequence: TGTGCCATCAGCGACCGGGACAAGGGTGAGAACACCATATATTTT. Translating it yields CAISDRDKGENTIYF.

This clone occurred once. This chain uses TRBV5-1 with TRBJ2-7; 8 bases are shared with TRBD1. This CDR3 region has 17 residues. After removal of 5 bases from V and 1 base from J, the junction contained 14 bases not matched to a gene. Germline values: CDR1 SGHRS, CDR2 YFSETQ. CDR3 nucleotides: TGCGCCAGCAGTCTTGGAGCGTCGGACAGGGAATCCTACGAGCAGTACTTC. Translating it yields CASSLGASDRESYEQYF.

This rearrangement joins TRBV30 to TRBJ1-1; D unresolved. Germline lookup yields CDR1 GTSNPN and CDR2 SVGIG (reference sequence). V was pared by 0 bases and J by 5 bases, with 7 bases between. CDR3 size: 12 residues. CDR3 region: CAWSVLGTEAFF. The CDR3 DNA reads as TGTGCCTGGAGTGTACTCGGTACTGAAGCTTTCTTT.

A single count supports this clone. J is TRBJ1-5 and V is TRBV5-1; 9 bases are shared with TRBD1. V gave up 0 bases and J gave up 6 bases; unmatched junction bases: 4. Germline V gives CDR1 SGHRS, CDR2 YFSETQ. The CDR3 extends over 15 amino acids. CDR3 bases: TGCGCCAGCAGCTTGGGGGACAGGGATAGTCAGCCCCAGCATTTT. This sequence encodes CASSLGDRDSQPQHF. The whole variable domain, filled in from reference TRBV5-1 and TRBJ1-5, reads KAGVTQTPRYLIKTRGQQVTLSCSPISGHRSVSWYQQTPGQGLQFLFEYFSETQRNKGNFPGRFSGRQFSNSRSEMNVSTLELGDSALYLCASSLGDRDSQPQHFGDGTRLSIL.

The V gene is TRBV5-1, the J gene TRBJ2-7; weak D call: TRBD2 (5 bases). Germline V gene lookup returns CDR1 SGHRS and CDR2 YFSETQ. The V end lost 0 bases, the J end lost 0 bases, and 7 bases lay between the germline ends. The CDR3 consists of 14 residues. The CDR3 nucleotides are TGCGCCAGCAGCTTGGGAGGGAACTCCTACGAGCAGTACTTC. Its translation: CASSLGGNSYEQYF.

This rearrangement joins TRBV19 to TRBJ2-3; no reliable D call. Germline-derived CDR1 and CDR2 are LNHDA and SQIVND (reference sequence). This CDR3 has 15 residues. The V and J ends lost 2 bases and 2 bases respectively, with 11 bases between them. The CDR3 bases are TGTGCCAGTAGTATATCGCTTGACAACACAGATACGCAGTATTTT. Protein product: CASSISLDNTDTQYF.

The chain is built from TRBV18 and TRBJ2-5; D is uncertain. This CDR3 has 13 amino acids. Trimming removed 6 bases at V and 5 bases at J, with 13 bases between. Per germline, CDR1 KGHSH and CDR2 LQKENI. The chain's CDR3 is CASSDAERETQYF. The CDR3 region has the DNA TGTGCCAGCTCTGATGCCGAGAGGGAGACCCAGTACTTC.

The chain combines TRBV5-1 with TRBJ1-1, with TRBD1 identical over 11 bases. V was clipped by 4 bases and J by 5 bases; unmatched bases: 10. The germline V gene encodes CDR1 SGHRS and CDR2 YFSETQ. The CDR3 covers 16 residues. CDR3 sequence reads: CASSATAGQGGTEAFF. Written as DNA, the CDR3 is TGCGCCAGCAGCGCCACCGCGGGACAGGGGGGGACTGAAGCTTTCTTT.

The rearrangement links TRBV7-7 to TRBJ2-5; no reliable D call. This CDR3 contains 15 residues. The germline gives CDR1 SSHAT, CDR2 FNYEAQ (reference sequence). The V gene lost 8 bases and the J gene lost 4 bases, with 20 bases spanning the gap. The CDR3: CASDKMLGAGETQYF. The CDR3 DNA reads TGTGCCAGCGACAAGATGCTTGGAGCCGGAGAGACCCAGTACTTC.

The V call is TRBV30, the J call TRBJ2-3; D is possibly TRBD1 (6 bases). V was clipped by 0 bases and J by 6 bases, with 13 bases between them. The germline V gene encodes CDR1 GTSNPN and CDR2 SVGIG (reference sequence). The CDR3 covers 14 residues. CDR3 in amino acids: CAWSVASTGDTQYF. The DNA of the CDR3 is TGTGCCTGGAGTGTAGCCTCTACAGGGGATACGCAGTATTTT.